The 30 T cell receptor beta chains listed next were all sequenced from one sample in a study of cytomegalovirus exposure and HLA in healthy donors. The PCR made use of 60 Vbeta and 13 Jbeta primers. The table came from immunoSEQ multiplex PCR; TCRdb's copy has only in-frame clones and leaves some out. This sample has some 120,000 clones, with roughly 80% found just once. Sequenced: PBMCs. Every receptor here comes from a woman between 40 and 55 years old in good health and CMV-seronegative.

V is TRBV6-5 and J is TRBJ2-1, with 7 bases identical to TRBD2. The germline V gene encodes CDR1 MNHEY and CDR2 SVGAGI. The CDR3 is 15 amino acids. The junction had 10 bases not matched to a gene; V was cut back by 6 bases and J by 5 bases. CDR3 coding DNA: TGTGCCAGCAGCCCCCACGGGAGGAGAAACAATGAGCAGTTCTTC. Amino acid sequence: CASSPHGRRNNEQFF.

A note on this clone: This sample also contains other DNA sequences that code for the same CDR3. The chain joins TRBV4-2 to TRBJ2-3; 8 nucleotides agree with TRBD2. The CDR3 runs 16 residues. Germline V lookup: CDR1 LGHNA, CDR2 YNFKEQ. The V segment lost 1 base and the J segment 6 bases; nucleotides outside the gene matches: 9. CDR3 in amino acids: CASSQGQREFTDTQYF. As DNA, the CDR3 is TGTGCCAGCAGCCAAGGTCAGCGGGAGTTCACGGATACGCAGTATTTT.

The chain couples TRBV10-3 to TRBJ2-5; 9 bases are a match to TRBD1. Matching the DNA end better, TRBJ2-7 makes the J call doubtful. Germline CDR1 reads ENHRY; CDR2 reads SYGVKD. The CDR3 has 13 amino acids. CDR3 region: CASGPGQGLEQYF. CDR3 DNA: TGTGCCAGCGGGCCGGGACAGGGCCTCGAGCAGTACTTC.

The chain couples TRBV28 to TRBJ1-3; D is uncertain. This CDR3 is 14 amino acids long. Germline V gene sequence: CDR1 MDHEN, CDR2 SYDVKM. Trimming took off 4 bases at V and 4 bases at J, with 11 bases between the two ends. Written as DNA, the CDR3 is TGTGCCAGCAGTTGGAGGGCACGAGGAAACACCATATATTTT. Residues: CASSWRARGNTIYF.

The chain employs TRBV5-6 and TRBJ2-6, with a weak D call TRBD1 (5 bases). The V gene's germline CDR1 is SGHDT and CDR2 YYEEEE. The CDR3 is 17 amino acids. V gave up 0 bases and J gave up 0 bases, with 10 bases separating them. The CDR3 region has the DNA TGTGCCAGCAGCTTGGTGACAGCCAGCTCTGGGGCCAACGTCCTGACTTTC. This encodes CASSLVTASSGANVLTF.

This clone was seen just once. V is TRBV11-2 and J is TRBJ1-4; 7 nucleotides match TRBD1. J was trimmed by 3 bases and V by 6 bases; bases with no gene match: 7. The CDR3 covers 15 residues. Germline values: CDR1 SGHAT, CDR2 FQNNGV. CDR3 nucleotides: TGTGCCAGCAGGACAGGGCGAGGGGCTAATGAAAAACTGTTTTTT. Translation gives CASRTGRGANEKLFF.

This clone was observed a single time. CDR3 in DNA: TGTGCCAGCAGTTACGGGAGAAACACCGGGGAGCTGTTTTTT. It codes for CASSYGRNTGELFF. This chain links TRBV6-6 with TRBJ2-2; weak D call: TRBD2 (5 bases). Germline CDR1 reads MNHNY; CDR2 reads SVGAGI (reference sequence). The CDR3 totals 14 residues. V lost 2 bases and J lost 2, with 6 bases in between.

This clone was seen just once. The chain employs TRBV21-1 and TRBJ1-2; the table assigns TRBD1, which was not confirmed against the DNA. TRBV21-1 is marked as a pseudogene. There are 16 residues in the CDR3. In DNA form, the CDR3 reads TGTGCCAGCAGCTTCCGGGACAGGGGAGCTAACTATGGCTACACCTTC. This codes for CASSFRDRGANYGYTF.

The chain recombines TRBV4-3 with TRBJ2-7, with a weak D call TRBD2 (6 bases). Germline V gene data show CDR1 as LGHNA and CDR2 as YSLEER. Trimming took 4 bases from V and 5 from J, leaving 24 bases between them. The CDR3 runs to 17 residues. This CDR3 is CASSPSLPGGSLHEQYF. The CDR3 region has the DNA TGCGCCAGCAGCCCAAGTCTCCCTGGGGGGAGTCTGCACGAGCAGTACTTC.

The chain recombines TRBV6-4 with TRBJ2-5; 9 bases are shared with TRBD1. TRBJ2-7 matches the DNA end more closely, so the J call is doubtful. Germline CDR1 and CDR2: MRHNA and SNTAGT. The CDR3 runs to 14 residues. For the CDR3, the DNA is TGTGCCAGCAGCGAGGGACAGGGTGGCTACGAGCAGTACTTC. Its translation is CASSEGQGGYEQYF.

V and J are TRBV4-2 and TRBJ2-3, with 11 bases aligning to TRBD2. CDR3 size: 17 residues. CDR1 is LGHNA, CDR2 YNFKEQ, per germline. V shed 4 bases and J 5 bases; nucleotides not matched to a gene: 11. Written as DNA, the CDR3 is TGTGCCAGCAGCCCCCGGGGTAGCGGGAGGGTTGGAGATACGCAGTATTTT. Protein: CASSPRGSGRVGDTQYF.

The chain combines TRBV19 with TRBJ2-7, with TRBD1 matching 8 bases. There are 15 residues in the CDR3. Germline V lookup: CDR1 LNHDA, CDR2 SQIVND (reference sequence). The J segment lost 2 bases and the V segment lost 6 bases, leaving 9 bases of the junction unmatched. CDR3 nucleotides: TGTGCCAGTAGCTGGACAGGGCGGGAAGCCTACGAGCAGTACTTC. This gives the protein CASSWTGREAYEQYF.

V is TRBV18 and J is TRBJ2-7; 7 nucleotides agree with TRBD1. The germline gives CDR1 KGHSH, CDR2 LQKENI. Losses at the gene ends were 3 bases for V and 4 bases for J; bases not matched to a gene: 0. CDR3 length equals 12 residues. The CDR3 sequence is CASSPGQYEQYF. In DNA, the CDR3 is TGTGCCAGCTCACCGGGACAGTACGAGCAGTACTTC.

This clone has more than one count but fewer than ten. The V and J genes are TRBV11-3 and TRBJ2-1, with 7 bases aligning to TRBD2. Germline loops: CDR1 SGHNT, CDR2 YENEEA. There are 14 residues in the CDR3. The V gene end was trimmed by 1 base and the J gene end by 7 bases; junction bases not matched to a gene: 4. The CDR3 DNA follows: TGTGCCAGCAGCTTAGTGGCGGGAGCAAATGAGCAGTTCTTC. Its translation: CASSLVAGANEQFF. Full variable domain (outside the CDR3, taken from reference TRBV11-3 and TRBJ2-1): EAGVVQSPRYKIIEKKQPVAFWCNPISGHNTLYWYLQNLGQGPELLIRYENEEAVDDSQLPKDRFSAERLKGVDSTLKIQPAELGDSAVYLCASSLVAGANEQFFGPGTRLTVL.

The genes are TRBV7-2 and TRBJ2-5; 11 bases line up with TRBD2. Germline values: CDR1 SGHTA, CDR2 FQGNSA. The CDR3 extends over 14 amino acids. With 5 bases clipped from V and 1 base from J, the junction kept 0 bases outside the gene matches. The CDR3: CASSGTSGQETQYF. The CDR3 region has the DNA TGTGCCAGCAGCGGGACTAGCGGCCAAGAGACCCAGTACTTC.

This clone occurred a few times. The rearrangement joins TRBV5-1 to TRBJ2-1; 11 nucleotides line up with TRBD2. This CDR3 has 19 amino acids. J was trimmed by 2 bases and V by 2 bases; bases with no gene match: 12. Germline CDR1 SGHRS, CDR2 YFSETQ. For the CDR3, the DNA is TGCGCCAGCAGCTTCACGACTAGCGGGAAGACTCCCACCTACAATGAGCAGTTCTTC. Protein product: CASSFTTSGKTPTYNEQFF.

The chain recombines TRBV13 with TRBJ1-3; no clear D. CDR1 and CDR2 from the germline V gene are PRHDT and FYEKMQ (reference sequence). Between the trimmed V and J ends, which lost 5 bases and 0 bases, there was a span of 11 bases. The CDR3 covers 15 residues. The chain's CDR3 is CASSHPRHSGNTIYF. In DNA form, the CDR3 reads TGTGCCAGCAGCCACCCTCGACACTCTGGAAACACCATATATTTT.

The chain employs TRBV28 and TRBJ1-4; 9 bases align to TRBD1. Germline lookup yields CDR1 MDHEN and CDR2 SYDVKM. CDR3 length: 14 amino acids. J gave up 8 bases and V 8 bases, and 9 bases lay outside the gene matches. CDR3 in amino acids: CASFAGQGREKLFF. The CDR3 bases are TGTGCCAGCTTCGCGGGACAGGGCCGGGAAAAACTGTTTTTT.

This clone was seen once. The V gene is TRBV5-4, the J gene TRBJ2-5; D is ambiguous. Germline V gene data show CDR1 as SGHNT and CDR2 as YYREEE (reference sequence). Between the trimmed V and J ends, which lost 0 bases and 3 bases, there was a span of 9 bases. This CDR3 region has 14 residues. The CDR3 reads CASSLETPKETQYF. The CDR3 DNA is TGTGCCAGCAGCTTGGAGACACCTAAAGAGACCCAGTACTTC.

The J gene is TRBJ1-2, the V gene TRBV7-2; D unresolved. The CDR3 spans 15 residues. V shed 5 bases and J shed 8 bases, with 21 bases lying between them. CDR1 is SGHTA, CDR2 FQGNSA, per germline. The CDR3, as DNA: TGTGCCAGCAGCCAGACCGGAGTGTCCAAGATGGGCTACACCTTC. It encodes CASSQTGVSKMGYTF.

The chain links TRBV4-2 to TRBJ2-1, with TRBD1 matching 11 bases. Germline V gene data show CDR1 as LGHNA and CDR2 as YNFKEQ. The CDR3 is made up of 13 amino acids. Trimming removed 6 bases from V and 5 bases from J; junction bases left unmatched: 0. The CDR3 DNA reads as TGTGCCAGCAGGGGACAGGGGGACAATGAGCAGTTCTTC. Protein sequence: CASRGQGDNEQFF.

This clone was found once. The chain has TRBV6-5 and TRBJ2-7; D gene unclear. This CDR3 comprises 13 residues. Looked up from germline, CDR1 is MNHEY and CDR2 is SVGAGI. Trimming cost V 0 bases and J 0 bases, with 3 bases left between them. The CDR3 here is CASSYSYSYEQYF. The DNA of the CDR3 is TGTGCCAGCAGTTACTCCTACTCCTACGAGCAGTACTTC.

The chain recombines TRBV7-9 with TRBJ1-1, with a possible D match to TRBD1 (6 bases). This CDR3 is built from 15 residues. Looked up from germline, CDR1 is SEHNR and CDR2 is FQNEAQ (reference sequence). V was clipped by 2 bases and J by 4 bases, with 14 bases between them. The chain's CDR3 is CASSLREGGGTEAFF. DNA of the CDR3: TGTGCCAGCAGCTTAAGGGAGGGGGGGGGCACTGAAGCTTTCTTT.

V is TRBV14 and J is TRBJ2-7; TRBD2 matches at 7 bases. The CDR3 is 14 residues long. Losses at the gene ends were 1 base for V and 2 bases for J; bases not matched to a gene: 2. Germline CDR1 is SGHDN and CDR2 is FVKESK. CDR3 amino acids: CASSQGGRAYEQYF. As DNA, the CDR3 is TGTGCCAGCAGCCAAGGAGGGAGGGCCTACGAGCAGTACTTC.

The chain is built from TRBV6-1 and TRBJ1-3, with a possible D match to TRBD1 (5 bases). The V and J ends lost 1 base and 4 bases respectively, with 11 bases between them. CDR1 is MNHNS and CDR2 is SASEGT in the germline V gene. CDR3 length equals 15 residues. The CDR3 nucleotides are TGTGCCAGCAGTGAAGGGGTAGGGGCAGGAAACACCATATATTTT. Its protein is CASSEGVGAGNTIYF.

This clone was seen a handful of times. J is TRBJ1-3 and V is TRBV6-5, with D possibly matching TRBD1 (5 bases). In germline, CDR1 is MNHEY, CDR2 SVGAGI. V was shortened by 6 bases and J by 2 bases, with 14 bases between the two germline ends. The CDR3 runs 15 residues. CDR3 coding DNA: TGTGCCAGCAGCCCCGGGGGGGTCACTGGAAACACCATATATTTT. Encoded protein: CASSPGGVTGNTIYF.

There are a few counts of this clone. V gene TRBV11-2 combines with J gene TRBJ2-5, with TRBD2 matching 13 bases. The CDR3 has 15 amino acids. Germline CDR1 is SGHAT and CDR2 is FQNNGV. The V gene end was trimmed by 5 bases and the J gene end by 7 bases; junction bases not matched to a gene: 7. The CDR3 DNA reads as TGTGCCAGCAGCACTAGCGGGAGGGCCTATGGGACCCAGTACTTC. It codes for CASSTSGRAYGTQYF.

The V gene is TRBV6-1, the J gene TRBJ1-1; no clear D. The CDR3 is 13 amino acids. Germline CDR1 and CDR2: MNHNS and SASEGT. The germline V and J ends were trimmed by 5 bases and 5 bases, with 12 bases remaining between them. The CDR3 sequence is CASSFVPRTEAFF. Here the CDR3 DNA reads TGTGCCAGCAGTTTCGTGCCGCGGACTGAAGCTTTCTTT.

This clone was seen more than once but under ten times. This chain links TRBV5-1 with TRBJ1-1; TRBD1 might be the D (6 bases). Trimming removed 2 bases at V and 4 bases at J, with 12 bases between. Germline assignment: CDR1 SGHRS and CDR2 YFSETQ. The CDR3 has 14 amino acids. The CDR3 reads CASSFSAGVTEAFF. The DNA of the CDR3 is TGCGCCAGCAGCTTCTCTGCAGGGGTCACTGAAGCTTTCTTT.

The chain links TRBV4-1 to TRBJ1-2, with 11 bases identical to TRBD1. Trimming removed 1 base from V and 7 bases from J; junction bases left unmatched: 5. The CDR3 runs to 15 residues. Per germline, CDR1 MGHRA and CDR2 YSYEKL. The CDR3 is CASSQGTGGRGGYTF. As DNA, the CDR3 is TGCGCCAGCAGCCAAGGGACAGGGGGCAGGGGTGGCTACACCTTC.